Following are 20 T cell receptor beta chains from one sample sequenced in a study of cytomegalovirus exposure and HLA in healthy donors. The PCR made use of 60 Vbeta and 13 Jbeta primers. Assay used: immunoSEQ multiplex PCR; TCRdb lists only in-frame clones, some missing. This table has about 96,000 clones, approximately 74% appearing once. Source material: PBMCs. The receptors stem from a female donor in good health and CMV-seropositive.

The rearrangement links TRBV7-2 to TRBJ1-2; 7 bases line up with TRBD1. Per the germline V gene, CDR1 is SGHTA and CDR2 is FQGNSA. V shed 5 bases and J 8 bases; nucleotides not matched to a gene: 11. The CDR3 is 14 amino acids. The CDR3 DNA follows: TGTGCCAGCAGCCTTACTGGGACAGCTGAGGGCTACACCTTC. Translated, it gives CASSLTGTAEGYTF.

CDR3 in amino acids: CASSVTRQGPNTGELFF. CDR3 sequence (DNA): TGTGCCAGCAGCGTAACCCGACAGGGTCCGAACACCGGGGAGCTGTTTTTT. V and J are TRBV9 and TRBJ2-2, with TRBD1 matching 7 bases. After removal of 1 base from V and 0 bases from J, the junction contained 6 bases not matched to a gene. Germline-derived CDR1 and CDR2 are SGDLS and YYNGEE. This CDR3 spans 17 amino acids.

The chain has TRBV5-1 and TRBJ2-7; TRBD1 matches at 9 bases. Germline-derived CDR1 and CDR2 are SGHRS and YFSETQ. V trimming: 4 bases; J trimming: 3 bases; junction bases outside the gene matches: 8. The CDR3 length is 15 residues. The CDR3 DNA follows: TGCGCCAGCAGCCCGGAAGGGACAGGGATCTACGAGCAGTACTTC. Translated, it gives CASSPEGTGIYEQYF.

This clone turned up a few times. The V call is TRBV29-1, the J call TRBJ2-5; 9 nucleotides agree with TRBD1. V was pared by 7 bases and J by 4 bases, with 4 bases of the junction left unmatched. CDR1 is SQVTM and CDR2 is ANQGSEA in the germline V gene. This CDR3 is 12 amino acids long. CDR3 DNA sequence: TGCAGCGCTGCGACAGGGGGAGAGACCCAGTACTTC. It specifies CSAATGGETQYF.

The chain uses TRBV7-6 and TRBJ2-7; 7 bases align to TRBD2. Germline CDR1 and CDR2: SGHVS and FNYEAQ. CDR3 length equals 16 residues. V lost 4 bases to trimming and J lost 2 bases; unmatched junction nucleotides: 11. The CDR3 DNA is TGTGCCAGCAGCTATAAGAGCGGGGTACCGACCTACGAGCAGTACTTC. This sequence encodes CASSYKSGVPTYEQYF. Filled out from reference TRBV7-6 and TRBJ2-7, the complete variable domain reads GAGVSQSPRYKVTKRGQDVALRCDPISGHVSLYWYRQALGQGPEFLTYFNYEAQQDKSGLPNDRFSAERPEGSISTLTIQRTEQRDSAMYRCASSYKSGVPTYEQYFGPGTRLTVT.

J is TRBJ2-1 and V is TRBV25-1; 8 bases line up with TRBD2. Germline CDR1 and CDR2: MGHDK and SYGVNS. This CDR3 has 14 amino acids. The trim removed 5 bases at V and 6 bases at J, leaving 6 bases unmatched. CDR3 sequence: CASSTGTRPNEQFF. The CDR3, as DNA: TGTGCCAGCAGTACCGGGACTAGGCCCAATGAGCAGTTCTTC.

The CDR3 region has the DNA TGTGCCAGCAGCTTAGCAACACAGGGGGCCTATGGCTACACCTTC. Protein product: CASSLATQGAYGYTF. This chain uses TRBV7-2 with TRBJ1-2; 9 bases map to TRBD1. V shed 0 bases and J 4 bases; nucleotides not matched to a gene: 3. This CDR3 region has 15 residues. Germline CDR1 reads SGHTA; CDR2 reads FQGNSA.

The chain uses TRBV7-6 and TRBJ2-2; perhaps TRBD1 as D (5 bases). Germline V gives CDR1 SGHVS, CDR2 FNYEAQ. V shed 1 base and J shed 7 bases, with 16 bases lying between them. The CDR3 has 16 residues. CDR3 DNA sequence: TGTGCCAGCAGCTTAGGCCGACCCCTCAGGGTCGGGGAGCTGTTTTTT. As protein: CASSLGRPLRVGELFF.

This chain uses TRBV27 with TRBJ1-1, with D possibly being TRBD1 (6 bases). Germline assignment: CDR1 MNHEY and CDR2 SMNVEV (reference sequence). V shed 8 bases and J shed 8 bases, with 18 bases lying between them. CDR3 size: 13 residues. The CDR3 DNA is TGTGCCAGCGGGTGGGGGGGGCCCGGAGAAGCTTTCTTT. Translating it yields CASGWGGPGEAFF.

This clone occurred a few times. The chain is built from TRBV5-4 and TRBJ2-6; 14 nucleotides line up with TRBD2. Germline CDR1 reads SGHNT; CDR2 reads YYREEE (reference sequence). The V gene end was trimmed by 4 bases and the J gene end by 3 bases; junction bases not matched to a gene: 3. The CDR3 length is 17 residues. The CDR3 region has the DNA TGTGCCAGCAGCCGGGGACTAGCGGGAGATGGGGCCAACGTCCTGACTTTC. This translates into CASSRGLAGDGANVLTF.

This chain joins TRBV4-2 and TRBJ2-1, with TRBD1 matching 7 bases. CDR1 and CDR2 (germline): LGHNA, YNFKEQ. The CDR3 is 12 amino acids. V gave up 4 bases and J gave up 10 bases; unmatched junction bases: 4. The CDR3 reads CASSRLQGEQFF. CDR3 coding DNA: TGTGCCAGCAGCCGCCTACAGGGGGAGCAGTTCTTC.

This clone was recorded once. The V gene is TRBV7-9, the J gene TRBJ1-4; 11 nucleotides agree with TRBD1. Germline CDR1 SEHNR, CDR2 FQNEAQ (reference sequence). Trimming removed 4 bases from V and 3 bases from J; junction bases left unmatched: 7. The CDR3 extends over 17 amino acids. The CDR3 sequence is CASSSWTGGRANEKLFF. The CDR3 region has the DNA TGTGCCAGCAGCTCTTGGACAGGGGGCCGGGCTAATGAAAAACTGTTTTTT.

This clone was recorded only once. The gene calls are TRBV5-8 and TRBJ1-5, with D unclear. Looked up from germline, CDR1 is SGHTS and CDR2 is YDEGEE. This CDR3 has 13 amino acids. V lost 4 bases, J lost 1 base, and 6 bases lay in between. Here the CDR3 reads CASSRRSNQPQHF. The DNA of the CDR3 is TGTGCCAGCAGCCGCCGGAGCAATCAGCCCCAGCATTTT.

V gene TRBV4-1 combines with J gene TRBJ2-5; 13 positions match TRBD2. Germline CDR1 MGHRA, CDR2 YSYEKL. CDR3 size: 16 residues. The junction had 3 bases not matched to a gene; V was cut back by 1 base and J by 4 bases. In DNA, the CDR3 is TGCGCCAGCAGCCAAGGACTAGCGGGGGGCGGAGAGACCCAGTACTTC. Its protein product is CASSQGLAGGGETQYF.

The rearrangement joins TRBV6-4 to TRBJ2-3, with 12 bases identical to TRBD2. The J segment lost 6 bases and the V segment lost 8 bases, leaving 9 bases of the junction unmatched. The CDR3 has 15 amino acids. Germline V gene data show CDR1 as MRHNA and CDR2 as SNTAGT. The CDR3 protein is CASANSSGGADTQYF. The CDR3 region has the DNA TGTGCCAGCGCCAACTCTAGCGGGGGGGCGGATACGCAGTATTTT.

This rearrangement joins TRBV30 to TRBJ1-2; D uncertain. V dropped 0 bases and J dropped 4 bases, with 15 bases sitting between them. The CDR3 has 15 residues. The germline CDR1 and CDR2 sequences are GTSNPN and SVGIG (reference sequence). The CDR3 DNA follows: TGTGCCTGGAGTGTACCCACCGAAGACATCTATGGCTACACCTTC. This encodes CAWSVPTEDIYGYTF. The full variable domain, its missing parts supplied by reference TRBV30 and TRBJ1-2, is SQTIHQWPATLVQPVGSPLSLECTVEGTSNPNLYWYRQAAGRGLQLLFYSVGIGQISSEVPQNLSASRPQDRQFILSSKKLLLSDSGFYLCAWSVPTEDIYGYTFGSGTRLTVV.

The chain has TRBV29-1 and TRBJ2-3; D is possibly TRBD2 (6 bases). Trimming left V 7 bases short and J 0 bases short, with 11 bases between. The germline gives CDR1 SQVTM, CDR2 ANQGSEA. This CDR3 has 13 amino acids. The CDR3 sequence is CSARDSSTDTQYF. CDR3 nucleotides: TGCAGCGCCCGGGACTCTAGCACAGATACGCAGTATTTT.

The chain has TRBV15 and TRBJ1-1; D call uncertain. V lost 0 bases and J 1 base, leaving 9 bases between the germline ends. Germline CDR1 is LNHNV and CDR2 is YYDKDF (reference sequence). The CDR3 is made up of 15 amino acids. The CDR3 region is CATSRDINKNTEAFF. The CDR3 DNA follows: TGTGCCACCAGCAGAGATATCAACAAGAACACTGAAGCTTTCTTT.

The J gene is TRBJ1-1, the V gene TRBV20-1; D is possibly TRBD1 (5 bases). The germline V and J ends were trimmed by 3 bases and 5 bases, with 7 bases remaining between them. From germline, CDR1 is DFQATT and CDR2 SNEGSKA (reference sequence). The CDR3 covers 11 residues. The CDR3 sequence is CSASGGTEAFF. The CDR3 DNA sequence: TGCAGTGCTAGCGGGGGGACTGAAGCTTTCTTT.

The rearrangement joins TRBV5-1 to TRBJ1-2; the D gene is possibly TRBD1 (6 bases). Trimming took off 3 bases at V and 4 bases at J, with 19 bases between the two ends. Germline V CDR1 and CDR2: SGHRS, YFSETQ. This CDR3 is built from 16 residues. The CDR3 DNA is TGCGCCAGCAGCTGGACCCCGGGACAAGATTTCTATGGCTACACCTTC. It specifies CASSWTPGQDFYGYTF.